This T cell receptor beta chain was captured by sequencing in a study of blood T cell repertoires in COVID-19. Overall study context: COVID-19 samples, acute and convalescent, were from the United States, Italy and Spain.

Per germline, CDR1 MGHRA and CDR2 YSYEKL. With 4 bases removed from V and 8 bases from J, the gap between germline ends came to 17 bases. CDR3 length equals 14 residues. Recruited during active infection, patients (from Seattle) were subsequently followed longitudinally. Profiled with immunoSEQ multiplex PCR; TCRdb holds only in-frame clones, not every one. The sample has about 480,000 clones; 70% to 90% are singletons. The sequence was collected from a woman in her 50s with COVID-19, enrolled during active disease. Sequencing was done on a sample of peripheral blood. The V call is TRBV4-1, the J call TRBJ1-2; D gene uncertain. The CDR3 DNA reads TGCGCCAGCAGCCTCTATGGAGGCGCGGAGGGCTACACCTTC. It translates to CASSLYGGAEGYTF.